One sample yielded the 27 T cell receptor beta chains listed below, sequenced in a study of T cells in Graves' hyperthyroidism and ophthalmopathy. Researchers took RNA transcripts and amplified the TCR beta CDR3 regions from them. HTBI primers drove first-round RT-PCR of the TCR CDR3. TCRdb used MiXCR to reprocess the multiplex PCR reads, holding one entry per CDR3 protein. This table holds 530,000 or so distinct CDR3 sequences, approximately 44% found once. Sequencing was performed on peripheral blood or thyroid tissue (not recorded which). These TCRs come from a woman younger than 30 with Graves' hyperthyroidism.

This clonotype was found many times. The CDR3: CASSPRTSGGNTEAFF. The CDR3 DNA reads as TGTGCCAGCAGCCCCAGAACTAGTGGGGGGAACACTGAAGCTTTCTTT. This chain joins TRBV7-8 and TRBJ1-1; D possibly corresponds to TRBD1 (5 bases). This CDR3 contains 16 residues. Germline CDR1 is SGHVS and CDR2 is FQNEAQ. V was cut by 5 bases and J by 1 base, with 17 bases left in between. Full variable domain (outside the CDR3, taken from reference TRBV7-8 and TRBJ1-1): GAGVSQSPRYKVAKRGQDVALRCDPISGHVSLFWYQQALGQGPEFLTYFQNEAQLDKSGLPSDRFFAERPEGSVSTLKIQRTQQEDSAVYLCASSPRTSGGNTEAFFGQGTRLTVV.

The genes are TRBV5-1 and TRBJ1-5, with D hard to call. Germline V gene lookup returns CDR1 SGHRS and CDR2 YFSETQ. The CDR3 is 13 residues long. V lost 4 bases to trimming and J lost 0 bases, with 5 bases between them. In nucleotides, the CDR3 is TGCGCCAGCAGCCCTTATAGCAATCAGCCCCAGCATTTT. Its protein product is CASSPYSNQPQHF.

This clonotype came up many times. The rearrangement uses TRBV20-1 and TRBJ1-2, with D perhaps TRBD1 (6 bases). This CDR3 has 15 amino acids. V was trimmed by 1 base and J by 3 bases, leaving 15 bases between them. Germline V gives CDR1 DFQATT, CDR2 SNEGSKA (reference sequence). CDR3 nucleotides: TGCAGTGCTAGAGTCTGGGCAGGGGAAGACTATGGCTACACCTTC. As protein: CSARVWAGEDYGYTF.

V usage is TRBV7-2 and J usage is TRBJ2-5, with 11 bases lining up with TRBD2. V was pared by 3 bases and J by 4 bases, with 4 bases of the junction left unmatched. The CDR3 runs to 15 residues. Germline V CDR1 and CDR2: SGHTA, FQGNSA. CDR3 in amino acids: CASSFTSGRRETQYF. As DNA, the CDR3 is TGTGCCAGCAGCTTTACTAGCGGGAGAAGAGAGACCCAGTACTTC. Supplemented by reference TRBV7-2 and TRBJ2-5, the full variable domain reads GAGVSQSPSNKVTEKGKDVELRCDPISGHTALYWYRQSLGQGLEFLIYFQGNSAPDKSGLPSDRFSAERTGGSVSTLTIQRTQQEDSAVYLCASSFTSGRRETQYFGPGTRLLVL.

This clonotype appeared a few times. This chain uses TRBV12-5 with TRBJ2-2, with D possibly being TRBD1 (5 bases). The germline V gene has CDR1 LGHNT and CDR2 FRNRAP. The CDR3 runs to 14 residues. V was pared by 4 bases and J by 3 bases, with 9 bases between. The CDR3 here is CASGSGAYTGELFF. The CDR3 nucleotides read TGTGCTAGTGGTTCTGGGGCCTACACCGGGGAGCTGTTTTTT.

The chain links TRBV2 to TRBJ1-2, with D unclear. The V gene's germline CDR1 is SNHLY and CDR2 FYNNEI. The CDR3 sequence is 14 residues long. Trimming shortened V by 6 bases and J by 4 bases, and 15 bases separated the two germline ends. The CDR3 is CASRLLESTYGYTF. The CDR3 coding sequence is TGTGCCAGCAGGTTATTGGAAAGCACCTATGGCTACACCTTC.

This clonotype was picked up one time. The CDR3 nucleotides read TGTGCTAGTGCCGTGGGACGGAGGGGTGAAAAACTGTTTTTT. Encoded protein: CASAVGRRGEKLFF. V and J are TRBV12-3 or TRBV12-4 and TRBJ1-4; D might be TRBD1 (5 bases). The CDR3 extends over 14 amino acids.

This clonotype appeared once. Being one base from a much bigger clone, this may be a read error. This is likely a read error, given that the CDR3 carries no conserved phenylalanine or tryptophan at its end. The chain uses TRBV5-4 and TRBJ1-1, with no clear D. CDR1 and CDR2 (germline): SGHNT, YYREEE (reference sequence). Trimming took 0 bases from V and 1 from J, leaving 10 bases between them. This CDR3 comprises 15 residues. CDR3 bases: TGTGCCAGCAGCTTGGGTGGAGGGTGGAACACTGAAGCTTTCCTT. This codes for CASSLGGGWNTEAFL.

The chain employs TRBV2 and TRBJ1-2; D is unclear. The V gene lost 0 bases and the J gene lost 4 bases, with 9 bases spanning the gap. Per the germline V gene, CDR1 is SNHLY and CDR2 is FYNNEI. This CDR3 contains 14 residues. The CDR3 DNA reads TGTGCCAGCAGTGAAGCCGGGGAGGGCTATGGCTACACCTTC. Amino acids: CASSEAGEGYGYTF.

This clonotype was seen only a few times. V is TRBV6-1 and J is TRBJ2-7, with TRBD2 matching over 11 bases. J lost 1 base, V lost 0 bases, and 5 bases had no gene match. The CDR3 is 17 residues long. Germline-derived CDR1 and CDR2 are MNHNS and SASEGT. The CDR3 protein is CASSEARLAGFSYEQYF. Here the CDR3 DNA reads TGTGCCAGCAGTGAAGCGCGACTAGCGGGATTTTCCTACGAGCAGTACTTC.

This clonotype appeared many times. The chain employs TRBV6-5 and TRBJ1-1; D not resolved. The CDR3 is made up of 14 amino acids. In germline, CDR1 is MNHEY, CDR2 SVGAGI. V lost 5 bases and J 0 bases, leaving 10 bases between the germline ends. The CDR3 nucleotides read TGTGCCAGCAGTGCGAGCAGAATGAACACTGAAGCTTTCTTT. It codes for CASSASRMNTEAFF.

The genes are TRBV20-1 and TRBJ2-3; a possible D gene is TRBD2 (6 bases). V was shortened by 3 bases and J by 2 bases, with 12 bases between the two germline ends. The CDR3 is made up of 14 amino acids. Germline V gives CDR1 DFQATT, CDR2 SNEGSKA (reference sequence). The CDR3 loop is CSASAAGATDTQYF. CDR3 coding DNA: TGCAGTGCTAGCGCAGCGGGCGCCACAGATACGCAGTATTTT.

The sample holds many counts of this clonotype. The chain is built from TRBV19 and TRBJ1-1, with D unclear. The germline V gene has CDR1 LNHDA and CDR2 SQIVND (reference sequence). Trimming pared 7 bases from V and 5 bases from J, leaving 11 bases between. There are 12 residues in the CDR3. CDR3 amino acids: CASNGMGTEAFF. In DNA, the CDR3 is TGTGCCAGTAATGGGATGGGGACTGAAGCTTTCTTT.

This clonotype showed up many times. The chain is built from TRBV6-1 and TRBJ1-2; D is undetermined. V lost 7 bases and J lost 0, with 18 bases in between. Germline lookup yields CDR1 MNHNS and CDR2 SASEGT. The CDR3 runs to 16 residues. The CDR3 here is CASIESRYRANYGYTF. In nucleotides, the CDR3 is TGTGCCAGCATTGAGTCAAGGTACAGAGCTAACTATGGCTACACCTTC.

The V and J genes are TRBV6-5 and TRBJ2-2; D remains unclear. V lost 6 bases and J 9 bases, leaving 8 bases between the germline ends. Germline CDR1 and CDR2: MNHEY and SVGAGI. The CDR3 loop spans 11 amino acids. Here the CDR3 reads CASRSDRELFF. CDR3 DNA: TGTGCCAGCAGATCAGACAGGGAGCTGTTTTTT.

This clonotype has at least ten counts. The chain has TRBV29-1 and TRBJ1-3; 7 nucleotides match TRBD1. Germline values: CDR1 SQVTM, CDR2 ANQGSEA. Trimming took 6 bases from V and 0 from J; bases not matched to a gene: 11. This CDR3 is built from 16 residues. Here the CDR3 DNA reads TGCAGCGTAGATACCGGGACAGCCTTCTCTGGAAACACCATATATTTT. It translates to CSVDTGTAFSGNTIYF. The full variable domain, rest sourced from reference TRBV29-1 and TRBJ1-3, is SAVISQKPSRDICQRGTSLTIQCQVDSQVTMMFWYRQQPGQSLTLIATANQGSEATYESGFVIDKFPISRPNLTFSTLTVSNMSPEDSSIYLCSVDTGTAFSGNTIYFGEGSWLTVV.

V and J are TRBV7-2 and TRBJ1-2, with 7 nucleotides matching TRBD1. The germline V gene encodes CDR1 SGHTA and CDR2 FQGNSA. This CDR3 is built from 15 residues. The trim removed 7 bases at V and 3 bases at J, leaving 11 bases unmatched. The DNA of the CDR3 is TGTGCCAGCACCCGACAGGGCGGAGGGGACTATGGCTACACCTTC. Translated: CASTRQGGGDYGYTF.

This clonotype showed up many times. The chain employs TRBV5-1 and TRBJ1-4, with 7 bases matching TRBD1. The CDR3 runs 15 residues. The V and J ends lost 2 bases and 5 bases, in that order; junction bases with no gene match: 6. Per germline, CDR1 SGHRS and CDR2 YFSETQ. In nucleotides, the CDR3 is TGCGCCAGCAGCTTTACCGGGACAGTAAATGAAAAACTGTTTTTT. It yields the protein CASSFTGTVNEKLFF.

The chain recombines TRBV11-1 with TRBJ2-7; 10 bases match TRBD1. Germline trimming cut 5 bases from V and 5 bases from J; bases unmatched to any gene: 9. The V gene's germline CDR1 is SGHAT and CDR2 FQDESV (reference sequence). The CDR3 extends over 15 amino acids. Here the CDR3 DNA reads TGTGCCAGCAGCGACCGGGACAGGGGACACCACGAGCAGTACTTC. This gives the protein CASSDRDRGHHEQYF.

On this clonotype: This clone may be a read error of a much larger clone one base away. The V and J genes are TRBV14 and TRBJ1-4, with 7 nucleotides matching TRBD1. The CDR3 sequence is 12 residues long. The germline gives CDR1 SGHDN, CDR2 FVKESK. The CDR3 reads CVSGRQGITLFF. The CDR3, as DNA: TGTGTCAGCGGCAGACAGGGAATTACACTGTTTTTT.

This clonotype was picked up many times. The gene calls are TRBV2 and TRBJ2-5; D is unresolved. Trimming stripped 7 bases from V and 0 bases from J, with 3 bases between. The germline V gene encodes CDR1 SNHLY and CDR2 FYNNEI. This CDR3 contains 11 residues. The CDR3 DNA is TGTGCCAGCACCTACCAAGAGACCCAGTACTTC. Encoded protein: CASTYQETQYF.

This clonotype showed up many times. The chain recombines TRBV13 with TRBJ1-5; no clear D. The ends were cut back, 0 bases at V and 0 bases at J, with 6 bases in the middle. This CDR3 spans 15 amino acids. Germline V gives CDR1 PRHDT, CDR2 FYEKMQ (reference sequence). The CDR3 sequence is CASSLGRRSNQPQHF. The CDR3 DNA reads as TGTGCCAGCAGCTTAGGCCGACGTAGCAATCAGCCCCAGCATTTT.

The chain combines TRBV5-5 with TRBJ2-7, with TRBD2 matching over 8 bases. Per the germline V gene, CDR1 is SGHKS and CDR2 is YYEKEE (reference sequence). The CDR3 covers 12 residues. Trimming at V came to 5 bases and at J to 5 bases, leaving 3 bases not matched to a gene. The CDR3 coding sequence is TGTGCCAGCAGGCGTAGCGGGGACGAGCAGTACTTC. Protein sequence: CASRRSGDEQYF.

This clonotype has a count of ten or more. The rearrangement joins TRBV6-2 or TRBV6-3 to TRBJ2-7; no definite D call. Germline V gene lookup returns CDR1 MNHEY and CDR2 SVGEGT. The CDR3 runs to 13 residues. The V and J ends lost 0 bases and 6 bases respectively, with 9 bases between them. CDR3 in DNA: TGTGCCAGCAGTTACTCGAGGAGAGCCGAGCAGTACTTC. It codes for CASSYSRRAEQYF.

This clonotype came up a few times. This chain joins TRBV27 and TRBJ1-4; maybe TRBD1 (6 bases). V lost 11 bases to trimming and J lost 8 bases, with 21 bases between them. Germline-derived CDR1 and CDR2 are MNHEY and SMNVEV (reference sequence). This CDR3 has 14 residues. For the CDR3, the DNA is TGTGCCGCGGCGGGGGGCCCTAATGCGGAAAAACTGTTTTTT. It is translated as CAAAGGPNAEKLFF.

This clonotype has a count of ten or more. The chain recombines TRBV20-1 with TRBJ1-1; D is possibly TRBD1 (5 bases). Trimming shortened V by 3 bases and J by 5 bases, and 13 bases separated the two germline ends. Germline values: CDR1 DFQATT, CDR2 SNEGSKA (reference sequence). The CDR3 length is 13 residues. CDR3 DNA sequence: TGCAGTGCTAGTAAAGGGGCGAAAACTGAAGCTTTCTTT. Protein sequence: CSASKGAKTEAFF.

The chain couples TRBV24-1 to TRBJ2-1; 8 bases align to TRBD2. Germline assignment: CDR1 KGHDR and CDR2 SFDVKD. The CDR3 loop spans 15 amino acids. V lost 7 bases to trimming and J lost 0 bases; unmatched junction nucleotides: 4. This CDR3 reads CATRPSGGSYNEQFF. The CDR3 DNA reads as TGTGCCACCAGGCCGAGCGGGGGCTCCTACAATGAGCAGTTCTTC.